The rows below give T cell receptor beta chains drawn from one sample of a study of T cell responses to AZD1222 COVID-19 vaccine. Generated by immunoSEQ multiplex PCR, the TCRdb table keeps only in-frame clones and is missing some. The repertoire has fewer than 100,000 clones, around 90% of them found once; the top ten carry about 13%. The sequenced sample was peripheral blood, obtained on day 0 of AZD1222 vaccination. These receptors came from an adult in good health. The CDR3 runs from the conserved cysteine through the conserved F or W.

TRBJ1-1,TRBV27,CASSYIGGEAFF
TRBJ2-7,TRBV9,CASSEGPGHEWEQYF
TRBJ2-7,TRBV27,CASSLSGTGGYEQYF
TRBJ2-6,TRBV10-3,CAISVTGTGSSGANVLTF
TRBJ2-7,TRBV3-1/TRBV3-2,CASSQELAAAYEQYF
TRBJ2-7,TRBV6-2/TRBV6-3,CASSGGSEYEQYF
TRBJ1-5,TRBV19,CASRGRDQPQHF
TRBJ2-1,TRBV2,CASSPNRLGSYNEQFF
TRBJ1-5,TRBV19,CATVERGRLNQPQHF
TRBJ2-2,TRBV2,CASSEQSTGELFF
TRBJ1-1,TRBV6-2/TRBV6-3,CASSGPPFTEAFF
TRBJ2-1,TRBV14,CASSQSLASGKNEQFF
TRBJ2-1,TRBV19,CASSKPDWDSYNEQFF
TRBJ2-3,TRBV5-4,CASSSGLAFSTDTQYF
TRBJ2-3,TRBV4-3,CASSRNLAVFADTQYF
TRBJ2-3,TRBV2,CASRYITDTQYF
TRBJ1-4,TRBV12-5,CASGADRGVGGEKLFF
TRBJ1-5,TRBV6-2/TRBV6-3,CASSSSQTVGYSNQPQHF
TRBJ1-2,TRBV19,CASSKRSGGYTF
TRBJ2-1,TRBV4-1,CASSQPTIRLGGYNEQFF
TRBJ1-3,TRBV28,CASSLFGRQPGNTIYF
TRBJ1-2,TRBV28,CASSSQGFSGYTF
TRBJ2-1,TRBV28,CASSFLLAGGGNEQFF
TRBJ1-2,TRBV28,CASRLQQGNYGYTF
TRBJ1-5,TRBV6-1,CASSEGDQPQHF
TRBJ2-7,TRBV27,CASSLEASYEQYF
TRBJ2-7,TRBV19,CAVSPRGQVGARQYF
TRBJ2-3,TRBV5-1,CASSLATSGNTDTQYF
TRBJ2-4,TRBV19,CASREVGENIQYF
TRBJ2-3,TRBV7-2,CASSFSPAGRGTDTQYF
TRBJ2-3,TRBV28,CASSLSAGGRDTQYF
TRBJ1-2,TRBV10-3,CAITDAQRANYGYTF
TRBJ1-2,TRBV27,CASSFQGVSYGYTF
TRBJ1-2,TRBV27,CASSLLGRNYGYTF
TRBJ1-6,TRBV4-1,CASSHSMGQYNSPLHF
TRBJ2-2,TRBV3-1/TRBV3-2,CASSQEVRKNTGELFF
TRBJ1-4,TRBV19,CASSMASATATNEKLFF
TRBJ2-1,TRBV2,CASGGTEYNEQFF
TRBJ2-7,TRBV19,CASSPGTRTYEQYF
TRBJ1-4,TRBV5-1,CASSLGLLDEKLFF
TRBJ1-5,TRBV5-5,CASSDRAGQPQHF
TRBJ1-1,TRBV28,CASSPLGGSGTSAMNTEAFF
TRBJ2-5,TRBV19,CASSLDARVEETQYF
TRBJ2-3,TRBV7-3,CASSLSGTFTDTQYF
TRBJ2-7,TRBV30,CAWSEGSGYEQYF
TRBJ1-1,TRBV27,CASVDRTNTEAFF
TRBJ1-2,TRBV4-1,CASSRMGTGLDGGYTF
TRBJ1-5,TRBV19,CATTLFSGGPNQPQHF
TRBJ1-1,TRBV18,CASSPNTGSGGEAFF
TRBJ1-5,TRBV7-2,CASSYYGDRMYQPQHF
TRBJ1-1,TRBV30,CAWSVMNTEAFF
TRBJ2-5,TRBV18,CASSPQRNQETQYF
TRBJ1-1,TRBV27,CASSLAGNTEAFF
TRBJ2-3,TRBV6-5,CASSLELAGADTQYF
TRBJ1-1,TRBV6-5,CASKPRQGNGEAFF